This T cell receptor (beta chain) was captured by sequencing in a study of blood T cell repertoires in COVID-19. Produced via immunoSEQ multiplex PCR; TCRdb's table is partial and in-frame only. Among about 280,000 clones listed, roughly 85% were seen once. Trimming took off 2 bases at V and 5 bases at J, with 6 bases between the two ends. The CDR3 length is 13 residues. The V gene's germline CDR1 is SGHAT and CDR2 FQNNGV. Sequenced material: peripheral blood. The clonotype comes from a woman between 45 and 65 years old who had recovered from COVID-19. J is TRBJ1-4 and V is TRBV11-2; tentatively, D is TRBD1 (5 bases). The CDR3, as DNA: TGTGCCAGCAGCTTAAGGGGAAATGAAAAACTGTTTTTT. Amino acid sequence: CASSLRGNEKLFF.